This TCR beta chain was recovered during a study of T cell responses to AZD1222 COVID-19 vaccine. This clone was seen a few times. The CDR3 runs 13 residues. From germline, CDR1 is SQVTM and CDR2 ANQGSEA. With 3 bases removed from V and 1 base from J, the gap between germline ends came to 9 bases. Data came from immunoSEQ multiplex PCR; TCRdb stores just in-frame clones and leaves some out. The sample has about 60,000 clones, approximately 86% seen once. The chain recombines TRBV29-1 with TRBJ1-1; D is ambiguous. The TCR was taken from an adult in good health. The sequenced sample was peripheral blood, obtained on day 0 of AZD1222 vaccination. The CDR3 loop reads CSVDSPENTEAFF. Written as DNA, the CDR3 is TGCAGCGTTGATTCCCCGGAGAACACTGAAGCTTTCTTT.